A selection of T cell receptor beta chains follows, all from one sample in a study of T-cell memory formation after mild COVID-19. Each CDR3 protein is one row after TCRdb ran MiXCR on the 5' RACE reads. The sample has about 270,000 distinct CDR3 sequences; over 15% are singletons. The sample taken for sequencing was PBMCs or a T cell subset sorted from them (not recorded which). The origin of the receptors is a man between 18 and 35 years old who had mild COVID-19 (a few samples of this study predate the infection). Cell type and time point are not known. The CDR3 runs from the conserved cysteine through the conserved F or W. The D gene is left open where the match is weak. The size field is filled for only some rows; it gives once, few, many or a size class.

size: few
J: TRBJ2-3
D: -
V: TRBV29-1
CDR3: CSVEDPGSDTQYF
DNA: TGCAGCGTTGAAGACCCGGGGTCGGATACGCAGTATTTT

size: many
J: TRBJ2-7
D: -
V: TRBV9
CDR3: CASSVGQGLTYEQYF
DNA: TGTGCCAGCAGCGTAGGGCAGGGCTTAACCTACGAGCAGTACTTC

size: -
J: TRBJ2-6
D: -
V: TRBV5-1
CDR3: CASSPIRGRGANVLTF
DNA: TGCGCCAGCAGCCCGATAAGGGGGAGAGGGGCCAACGTCCTGACTTTC

size: -
J: TRBJ1-1
D: -
V: TRBV2
CDR3: CASSEDGFGAFF
DNA: TGTGCCAGCAGTGAAGATGGATTCGGAGCTTTCTTT

size: -
J: TRBJ1-2
D: TRBD1
V: TRBV20-1
CDR3: CSAKRQGAGGYTF
DNA: TGCAGTGCCAAACGACAGGGAGCCGGTGGCTACACCTTC

size: -
J: TRBJ2-5
D: TRBD2
V: TRBV5-1
CDR3: CASSLAGEQETQYF
DNA: TGCGCCAGCAGCTTAGCGGGGGAGCAAGAGACCCAGTACTTC

size: few
J: TRBJ1-6
D: -
V: TRBV5-1
CDR3: CASSLFPDRENSPLHF
DNA: TGCGCCAGCAGCTTATTTCCGGACAGAGAAAATTCACCCCTCCACTTT

size: -
J: TRBJ2-1
D: -
V: TRBV7-9
CDR3: CAGVGGARSYNEQFF
DNA: TGTGCCGGCGTAGGGGGGGCACGGTCCTACAATGAGCAGTTCTTC

size: -
J: TRBJ2-3
D: -
V: TRBV13
CDR3: CASQGDTQYF
DNA: TGTGCCAGCCAAGGAGATACGCAGTATTTT

size: few
J: TRBJ2-1
D: -
V: TRBV6-6
CDR3: CASSYWDPSSYNEQFF
DNA: TGTGCCAGCAGTTATTGGGACCCGAGCTCCTACAATGAGCAGTTCTTC

size: few
J: TRBJ1-2
D: TRBD1
V: TRBV12-3/TRBV12-4
CDR3: CASSSPGQGANRYGYTF
DNA: TGTGCCAGCAGTTCTCCTGGACAGGGGGCAAATCGATATGGCTACACCTTC

size: -
J: TRBJ1-2
D: -
V: TRBV11-1
CDR3: CASSFTTNYGYTF
DNA: TGTGCCAGCAGCTTCACAACTAACTATGGCTACACCTTC

size: -
J: TRBJ1-3
D: -
V: TRBV5-1
CDR3: CASSATGKAGNTIYF
DNA: TGCGCCAGCAGTGCTACAGGGAAAGCTGGAAACACCATATATTTT

size: few
J: TRBJ2-4
D: -
V: TRBV3-1
CDR3: CASSHKGRNKNIQYF
DNA: TGTGCCAGCAGCCACAAGGGGCGCAACAAAAACATTCAGTACTTC

size: -
J: TRBJ1-1
D: -
V: TRBV10-3
CDR3: CAAIGNRADTEAFF
DNA: TGTGCCGCCATTGGGAACAGGGCGGACACTGAAGCTTTCTTT

size: -
J: TRBJ1-3
D: -
V: TRBV4-1
CDR3: CASSQTRKFRGNTIYF
DNA: TGCGCCAGCAGCCAAACTCGGAAGTTCCGGGGAAACACCATATATTTT

size: few
J: TRBJ1-3
D: -
V: TRBV12-3/TRBV12-4
CDR3: CASMLSGNTIYF
DNA: TGTGCCAGCATGTTATCTGGAAACACCATATATTTT

size: -
J: TRBJ2-1
D: TRBD1
V: TRBV7-9
CDR3: CASSLAKGTGSYNEQFF
DNA: TGTGCCAGCAGCTTAGCGAAGGGGACAGGAAGCTACAATGAGCAGTTCTTC

size: -
J: TRBJ1-5
D: -
V: TRBV6-1
CDR3: CASRGDGNQPQHF
DNA: TGTGCCAGCAGGGGGGATGGAAATCAGCCCCAGCATTTT

size: few
J: TRBJ2-3
D: -
V: TRBV12-3/TRBV12-4
CDR3: CASSFRERTDTQYF
DNA: TGTGCCAGCAGTTTCAGGGAGCGCACAGATACGCAGTATTTT

size: many
J: TRBJ2-3
D: -
V: TRBV12-3/TRBV12-4
CDR3: CASSFTTDTQYF
DNA: TGTGCCAGCAGTTTTACAACAGATACGCAGTATTTT

size: few
J: TRBJ1-1
D: TRBD1
V: TRBV5-5
CDR3: CASSVGQFTEAFF
DNA: TGTGCCAGCAGCGTGGGACAGTTCACTGAAGCTTTCTTT

size: -
J: TRBJ2-6
D: TRBD1
V: TRBV6-5
CDR3: CASSLQGAVGANVLTF
DNA: TGTGCCAGCAGCCTACAGGGGGCGGTTGGGGCCAACGTCCTGACTTTC

size: -
J: TRBJ1-4
D: TRBD1
V: TRBV5-1
CDR3: CASSSGQINEKLFF
DNA: TGCGCCAGCAGCTCGGGACAGATAAATGAAAAACTGTTTTTT

size: few
J: TRBJ1-2
D: -
V: TRBV6-1
CDR3: CASSDGEYGYTF
DNA: TGTGCCAGCAGTGACGGGGAGTATGGCTACACCTTC

size: few
J: TRBJ1-1
D: TRBD1
V: TRBV7-4
CDR3: CASSPPGSDRGLTEAFF
DNA: TGTGCCAGCAGCCCCCCGGGAAGTGACAGGGGGCTAACTGAAGCTTTCTTT

size: few
J: TRBJ2-2
D: -
V: TRBV6-2/TRBV6-3
CDR3: CASSYGGGANTGELFF
DNA: TGTGCCAGCAGTTACGGCGGGGGCGCAAACACCGGGGAGCTGTTTTTT

size: few
J: TRBJ1-1
D: TRBD1
V: TRBV7-2
CDR3: CASRNTGAGTEAFF
DNA: TGTGCCAGCAGGAACACAGGGGCGGGCACTGAAGCTTTCTTT

size: -
J: TRBJ1-5
D: TRBD1
V: TRBV6-5
CDR3: CASSPAGQGNQPQHF
DNA: TGTGCCAGCAGTCCCGCCGGACAGGGTAATCAGCCCCAGCATTTT

size: -
J: TRBJ1-2
D: -
V: TRBV6-6
CDR3: CASSYSNRDNYGYTF
DNA: TGTGCCAGCAGTTACTCAAACCGGGACAACTATGGCTACACCTTC

size: -
J: TRBJ1-6
D: -
V: TRBV6-1
CDR3: CASSEMRDSYNSPLHF
DNA: TGTGCCAGCAGTGAAATGAGGGACTCCTATAATTCACCCCTCCACTTT

size: few
J: TRBJ2-7
D: -
V: TRBV5-1
CDR3: CASSRGGNLYEQYF
DNA: TGCGCCAGCAGCCGCGGAGGGAACCTCTACGAGCAGTACTTC

size: few
J: TRBJ2-1
D: TRBD1
V: TRBV11-2
CDR3: CASSRTGSFNEQFF
DNA: TGTGCCAGCAGCCGGACAGGGAGTTTCAATGAGCAGTTCTTC

size: many
J: TRBJ2-3
D: TRBD2
V: TRBV4-1
CDR3: CASSQLPGLASTTDTQYF
DNA: TGCGCCAGCAGCCAACTTCCGGGACTAGCATCCACCACAGATACGCAGTATTTT

size: -
J: TRBJ1-3
D: -
V: TRBV5-1
CDR3: CASTPGPPGNTIYF
DNA: TGCGCCAGCACCCCGGGCCCGCCTGGAAACACCATATATTTT

size: few
J: TRBJ2-1
D: -
V: TRBV7-6
CDR3: CASSLVPGAYNEQFF
DNA: TGTGCCAGCAGCTTAGTTCCGGGAGCTTACAATGAGCAGTTCTTC